This paragraph reports one TCR beta chain. No antigen is known for it. From 5'RACE with constant-segment primers came TCR alpha and TCR beta cDNA libraries that carried sample barcodes and UMIs. TCRdb used MiXCR to reprocess the 5' RACE reads, holding one entry per CDR3 protein. Among hundreds of thousands of distinct CDR3 sequences listed, over 13% were seen once. These data are taken from a study of T-cell memory formation after mild COVID-19. The wider study: In these data, TCR clusters were largely donor specific. Points from the study as a whole: Contracting CD4+ clones sat mainly in CM and EM; CD8+ in EMRA. There was a balanced CD4/CD8 profile in clones contracting day 15 to 85, and later expanders leaned CD4+.

V shed 3 bases and J shed 4 bases, with 12 bases lying between them. The CDR3 length is 13 residues. Germline V gene lookup returns CDR1 DFQATT and CDR2 SNEGSKA (reference sequence). The source material was PBMCs or a T cell subset sorted from them (not recorded which). The V gene is TRBV20-1, the J gene TRBJ2-5; possibly TRBD1 for D (5 bases). The source is a man between 18 and 35 years old who had mild COVID-19 (a few samples of this study predate the infection). Cell type and time point are not known. DNA of the CDR3: TGCAGTGCTAGGACACAGGTGGGAGAGACCCAGTACTTC. Translated, it gives CSARTQVGETQYF.